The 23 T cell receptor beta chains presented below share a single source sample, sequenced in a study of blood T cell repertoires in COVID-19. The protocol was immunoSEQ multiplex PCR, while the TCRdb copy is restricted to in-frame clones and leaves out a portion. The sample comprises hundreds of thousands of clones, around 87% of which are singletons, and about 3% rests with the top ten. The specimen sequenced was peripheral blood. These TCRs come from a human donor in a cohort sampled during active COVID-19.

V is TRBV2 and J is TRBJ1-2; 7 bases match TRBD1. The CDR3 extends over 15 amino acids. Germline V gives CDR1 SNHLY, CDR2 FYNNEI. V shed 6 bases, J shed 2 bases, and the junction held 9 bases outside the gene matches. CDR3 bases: TGTGCCAGCAGGGCCGGGACAGAGTCAAACTATGGCTACACCTTC. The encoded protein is CASRAGTESNYGYTF.

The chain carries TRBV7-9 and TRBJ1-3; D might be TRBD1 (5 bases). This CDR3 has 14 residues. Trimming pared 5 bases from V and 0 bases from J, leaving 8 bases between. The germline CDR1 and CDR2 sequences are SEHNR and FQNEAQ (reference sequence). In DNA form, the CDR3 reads TGTGCCAGCAGCCCGGACATCTCTGGAAACACCATATATTTT. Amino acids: CASSPDISGNTIYF.

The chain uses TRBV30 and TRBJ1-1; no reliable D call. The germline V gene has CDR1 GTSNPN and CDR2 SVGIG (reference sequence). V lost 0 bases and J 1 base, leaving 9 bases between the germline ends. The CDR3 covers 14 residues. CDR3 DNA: TGTGCCTGGAGTGTACATTCCAGGAACACTGAAGCTTTCTTT. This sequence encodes CAWSVHSRNTEAFF.

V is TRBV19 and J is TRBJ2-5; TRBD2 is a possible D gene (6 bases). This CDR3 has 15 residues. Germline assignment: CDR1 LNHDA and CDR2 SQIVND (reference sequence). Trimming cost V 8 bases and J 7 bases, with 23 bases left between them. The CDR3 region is CASRPASEDRGTQYF. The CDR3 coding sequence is TGTGCCAGTCGTCCAGCTAGCGAAGACCGGGGGACCCAGTACTTC. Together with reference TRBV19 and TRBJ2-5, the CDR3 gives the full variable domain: DGGITQSPKYLFRKEGQNVTLSCEQNLNHDAMYWYRQDPGQGLRLIYYSQIVNDFQKGDIAEGYSVSREKKESFPLTVTSAQKNPTAFYLCASRPASEDRGTQYFGPGTRLLVL.

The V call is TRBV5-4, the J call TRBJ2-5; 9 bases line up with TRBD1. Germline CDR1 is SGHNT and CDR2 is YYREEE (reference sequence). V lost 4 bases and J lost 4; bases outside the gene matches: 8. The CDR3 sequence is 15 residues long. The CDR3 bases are TGTGCCAGCAGCCCCGGCTCGGACAGGGGAGAGACCCAGTACTTC. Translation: CASSPGSDRGETQYF.

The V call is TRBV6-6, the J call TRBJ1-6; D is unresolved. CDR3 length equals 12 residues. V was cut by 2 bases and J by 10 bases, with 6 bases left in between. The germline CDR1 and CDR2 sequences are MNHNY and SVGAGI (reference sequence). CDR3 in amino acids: CASSYAGSPLHF. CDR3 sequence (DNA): TGTGCCAGCAGTTACGCGGGGTCACCCCTCCACTTT.

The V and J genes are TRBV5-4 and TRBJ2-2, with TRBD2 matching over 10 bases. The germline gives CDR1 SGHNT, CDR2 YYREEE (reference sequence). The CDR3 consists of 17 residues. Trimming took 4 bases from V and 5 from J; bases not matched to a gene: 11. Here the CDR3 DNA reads TGTGCCAGCAGCCGTGGGCTAGCGGGAGTAGGTACCGGGGAGCTGTTTTTT. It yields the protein CASSRGLAGVGTGELFF. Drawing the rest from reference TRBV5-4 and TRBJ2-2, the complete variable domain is ETGVTQSPTHLIKTRGQQVTLRCSSQSGHNTVSWYQQALGQGPQFIFQYYREEENGRGNFPPRFSGLQFPNYSSELNVNALELDDSALYLCASSRGLAGVGTGELFFGEGSRLTVL.

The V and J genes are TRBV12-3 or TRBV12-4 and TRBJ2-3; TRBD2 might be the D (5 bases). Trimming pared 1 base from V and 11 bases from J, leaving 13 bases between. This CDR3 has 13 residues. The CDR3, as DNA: TGTGCCAGCAGTTTAGGCCGGAGAGGGTTGCAGTATTTT. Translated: CASSLGRRGLQYF.

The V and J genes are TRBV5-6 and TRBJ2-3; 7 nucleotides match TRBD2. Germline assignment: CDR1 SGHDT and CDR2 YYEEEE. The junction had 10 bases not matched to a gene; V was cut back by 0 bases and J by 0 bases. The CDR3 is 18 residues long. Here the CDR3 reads CASSLGASGLLSTDTQYF. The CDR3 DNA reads TGTGCCAGCAGCTTGGGGGCTAGCGGACTACTTAGCACAGATACGCAGTATTTT. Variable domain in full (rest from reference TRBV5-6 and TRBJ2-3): DAGVTQSPTHLIKTRGQQVTLRCSPKSGHDTVSWYQQALGQGPQFIFQYYEEEERQRGNFPDRFSGHQFPNYSSELNVNALLLGDSALYLCASSLGASGLLSTDTQYFGPGTRLTVL.

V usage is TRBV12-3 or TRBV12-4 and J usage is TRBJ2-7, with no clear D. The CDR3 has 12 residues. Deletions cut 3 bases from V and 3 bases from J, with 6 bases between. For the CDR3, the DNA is TGTGCCAGCAGTTTTGTCGGCTACGAGCAGTACTTC. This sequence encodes CASSFVGYEQYF.

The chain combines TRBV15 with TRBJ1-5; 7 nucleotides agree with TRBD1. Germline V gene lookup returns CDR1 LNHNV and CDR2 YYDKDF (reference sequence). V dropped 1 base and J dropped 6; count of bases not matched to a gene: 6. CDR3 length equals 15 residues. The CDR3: CATSRVGGWPQPQHF. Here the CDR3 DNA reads TGTGCCACCAGCAGAGTAGGGGGCTGGCCTCAGCCCCAGCATTTT.

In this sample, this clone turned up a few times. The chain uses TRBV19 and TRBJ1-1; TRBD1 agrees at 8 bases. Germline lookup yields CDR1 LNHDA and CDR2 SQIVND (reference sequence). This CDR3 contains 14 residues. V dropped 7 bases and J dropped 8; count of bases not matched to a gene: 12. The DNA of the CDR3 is TGTGCCAGTACCTCGGGACAGGCGGTTGTGGAAGCTTTCTTT. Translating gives CASTSGQAVVEAFF.

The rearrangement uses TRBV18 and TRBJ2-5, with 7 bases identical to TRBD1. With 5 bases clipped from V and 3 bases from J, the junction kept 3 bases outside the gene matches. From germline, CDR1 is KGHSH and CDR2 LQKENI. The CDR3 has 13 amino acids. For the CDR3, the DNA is TGTGCCAGCTCAACAGACAGGGAAGAGACCCAGTACTTC. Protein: CASSTDREETQYF.

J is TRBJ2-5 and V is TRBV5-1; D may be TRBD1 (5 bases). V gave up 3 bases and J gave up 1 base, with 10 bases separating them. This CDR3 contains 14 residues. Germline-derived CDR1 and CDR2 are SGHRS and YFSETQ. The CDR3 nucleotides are TGCGCCAGCAGCTCCCATGGGGCCCAAGAGACCCAGTACTTC. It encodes CASSSHGAQETQYF. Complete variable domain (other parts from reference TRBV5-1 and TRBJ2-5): KAGVTQTPRYLIKTRGQQVTLSCSPISGHRSVSWYQQTPGQGLQFLFEYFSETQRNKGNFPGRFSGRQFSNSRSEMNVSTLELGDSALYLCASSSHGAQETQYFGPGTRLLVL.

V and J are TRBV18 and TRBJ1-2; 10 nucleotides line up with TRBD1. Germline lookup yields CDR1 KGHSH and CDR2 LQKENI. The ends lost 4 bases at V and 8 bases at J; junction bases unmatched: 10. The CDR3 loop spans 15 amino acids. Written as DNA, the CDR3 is TGTGCCAGCTCACTAACCGCCGGGACAGGGGTCGGCTACACCTTC. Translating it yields CASSLTAGTGVGYTF.

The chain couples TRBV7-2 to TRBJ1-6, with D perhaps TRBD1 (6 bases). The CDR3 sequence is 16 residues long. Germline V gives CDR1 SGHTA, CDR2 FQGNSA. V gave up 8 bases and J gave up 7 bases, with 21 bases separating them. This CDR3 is CASHSRAGAGNSPLHF. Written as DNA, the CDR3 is TGTGCCAGCCATTCAAGGGCGGGGGCTGGGAATTCACCCCTCCACTTT. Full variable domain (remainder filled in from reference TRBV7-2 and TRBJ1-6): GAGVSQSPSNKVTEKGKDVELRCDPISGHTALYWYRQSLGQGLEFLIYFQGNSAPDKSGLPSDRFSAERTGGSVSTLTIQRTQQEDSAVYLCASHSRAGAGNSPLHFGNGTRLTVT.

For the CDR3, the DNA is TGTGCCAGCAGTCTAGCGTCCCTTGAGCAGTTCTTC. It specifies CASSLASLEQFF. The rearrangement uses TRBV11-2 and TRBJ2-1, with D possibly being TRBD2 (6 bases). The CDR3 is 12 amino acids. The V gene's germline CDR1 is SGHAT and CDR2 FQNNGV. V gave up 6 bases and J gave up 9 bases, with 12 bases separating them. Drawing the rest from reference TRBV11-2 and TRBJ2-1, the complete variable domain is EAGVAQSPRYKIIEKRQSVAFWCNPISGHATLYWYQQILGQGPKLLIQFQNNGVVDDSQLPKDRFSAERLKGVDSTLKIQPAKLEDSAVYLCASSLASLEQFFGPGTRLTVL.

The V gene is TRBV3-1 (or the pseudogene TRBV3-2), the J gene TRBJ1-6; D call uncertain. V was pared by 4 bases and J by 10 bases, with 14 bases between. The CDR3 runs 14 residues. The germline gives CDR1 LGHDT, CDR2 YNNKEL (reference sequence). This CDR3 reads CASSLNINGSPLHF. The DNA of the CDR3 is TGTGCCAGCAGCCTCAATATTAACGGGTCACCCCTCCACTTT.

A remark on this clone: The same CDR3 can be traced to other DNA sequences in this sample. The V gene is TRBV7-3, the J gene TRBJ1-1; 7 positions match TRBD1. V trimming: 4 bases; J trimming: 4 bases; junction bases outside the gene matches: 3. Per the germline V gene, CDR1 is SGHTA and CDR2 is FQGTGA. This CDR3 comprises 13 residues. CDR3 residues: CASSSSGGTEAFF. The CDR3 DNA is TGTGCCAGCAGCTCATCAGGGGGCACTGAAGCTTTCTTT.

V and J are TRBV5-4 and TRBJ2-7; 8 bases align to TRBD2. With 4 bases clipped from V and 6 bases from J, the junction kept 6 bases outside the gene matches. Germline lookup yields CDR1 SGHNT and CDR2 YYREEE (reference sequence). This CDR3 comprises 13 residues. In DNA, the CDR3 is TGTGCCAGCAGCCGAAGGGCGGGGGGCGAGCAGTACTTC. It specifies CASSRRAGGEQYF.

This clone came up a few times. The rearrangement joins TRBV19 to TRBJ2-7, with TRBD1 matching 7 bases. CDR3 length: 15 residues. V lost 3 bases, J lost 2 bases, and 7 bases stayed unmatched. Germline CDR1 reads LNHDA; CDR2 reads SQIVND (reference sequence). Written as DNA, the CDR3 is TGTGCCAGTAGTATTGGGTCGAGGGGGCCCTACGAGCAGTACTTC. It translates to CASSIGSRGPYEQYF.

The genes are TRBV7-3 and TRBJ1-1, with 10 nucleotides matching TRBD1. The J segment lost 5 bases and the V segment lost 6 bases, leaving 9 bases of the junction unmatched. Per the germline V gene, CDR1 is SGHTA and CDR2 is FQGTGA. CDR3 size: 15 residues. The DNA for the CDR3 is TGTGCCAGCAGAGAATCCGGGACAGGGGCAACTGAAGCTTTCTTT. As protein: CASRESGTGATEAFF.

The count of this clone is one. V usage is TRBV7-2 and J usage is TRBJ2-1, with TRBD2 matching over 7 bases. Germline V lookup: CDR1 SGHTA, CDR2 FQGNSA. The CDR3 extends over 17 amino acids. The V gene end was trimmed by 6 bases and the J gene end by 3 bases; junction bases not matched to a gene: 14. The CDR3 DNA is TGTGCCAGCAGACCGCGTGATGGCGGGGGTATCTACAATGAGCAGTTCTTC. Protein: CASRPRDGGGIYNEQFF.